These 5 T cell receptor beta chains came from one sample sequenced in a study of long-term antiretroviral therapy in people with HIV. Investigators performed immunoSEQ version v3.0 at survey level. TCRdb's copy holds only in-frame clones and misses some; the assay was immunoSEQ multiplex PCR. The sample shows tens of thousands of clones, approximately 86% of them seen only once. The sequenced sample was unsorted PBMCs, obtained 0.8 years after starting antiretroviral therapy. These receptors originate from a woman aged 30 to 39 with HIV.

This rearrangement joins TRBV19 to TRBJ2-5; perhaps TRBD2 as D (5 bases). Trimming removed 8 bases at V and 4 bases at J, with 14 bases between. The CDR3 covers 13 residues. CDR1 and CDR2 from the germline V gene are LNHDA and SQIVND (reference sequence). CDR3 DNA sequence: TGTGCCAGTGCAAGAGGGCGAGGAGAGACCCAGTACTTC. This translates into CASARGRGETQYF.

J is TRBJ2-3 and V is TRBV7-8; 7 bases agree with TRBD2. With V trimmed by 2 bases and J by 4 bases, 12 bases remained unmatched. The CDR3 sequence is 17 residues long. Germline V gene data show CDR1 as SGHVS and CDR2 as FQNEAQ. Here the CDR3 DNA reads TGTGCCAGCAGCTTACGCGGGGGAGCCGGGAAGGCAGATACGCAGTATTTT. Protein: CASSLRGGAGKADTQYF.

V is TRBV6-1 and J is TRBJ1-4; TRBD1 is a possible D gene (5 bases). The V gene's germline CDR1 is MNHNS and CDR2 SASEGT. Trimming stripped 5 bases from V and 2 bases from J, with 15 bases between. The CDR3 runs 16 residues. CDR3 nucleotides: TGTGCCAGCAGTCAAGTCGGGGCTGCGACTAATGAAAAACTGTTTTTT. Translation: CASSQVGAATNEKLFF.

V gene TRBV4-1 combines with J gene TRBJ1-3, with a possible D match to TRBD1 (6 bases). Germline V gene data show CDR1 as MGHRA and CDR2 as YSYEKL. The CDR3 runs 16 residues. The ends were cut back, 1 base at V and 1 base at J, with 11 bases in the middle. The CDR3 spells CASSQVQGRSGNTIYF. Written as DNA, the CDR3 is TGCGCCAGCAGCCAAGTCCAGGGGAGGTCTGGAAACACCATATATTTT.

A few counts support this clone. The J gene is TRBJ1-1, the V gene TRBV5-1; D gene ambiguous. Per the germline V gene, CDR1 is SGHRS and CDR2 is YFSETQ. This CDR3 spans 14 amino acids. Trimming removed 3 bases at V and 1 base at J, with 10 bases between. The CDR3 DNA reads as TGCGCCAGCAGCTCCACCACTGAGAACACTGAAGCTTTCTTT. This gives the protein CASSSTTENTEAFF.